Listed below are T cell receptor beta chains from one sample, sequenced in a study of shared clonotypes between healthy human individuals. The method was immunoSEQ multiplex PCR; TCRdb's version includes in-frame clones alone and lacks a portion of them. The sample contains hundreds of thousands of clones, over 70% of which appear only once. Material for sequencing was memory CD4+ T cells sorted from blood. The receptors were gathered from a young man in good health. The CDR3 runs from the conserved cysteine through the conserved F or W. The D gene is left open where the match is weak. A clone size is listed for some rows: how often the clone was seen (once, few, many), or a class if it is expanded.

V gene: TRBV27; D gene: TRBD2; clone size: NA; J gene: TRBJ2-2; CDR3 DNA: TGTGCCAGCAGTTTAAGTGGGAGGGGTACCACCGGGGAGCTGTTTTTT; CDR3 protein: CASSLSGRGTTGELFF
V gene: TRBV10-3; D gene: NA; clone size: NA; J gene: TRBJ2-3; CDR3 DNA: TGTGCCATCCGGGAGGGGGCGGAAGATACGCAGTATTTT; CDR3 protein: CAIREGAEDTQYF
V gene: TRBV2; D gene: TRBD2; clone size: NA; J gene: TRBJ2-3; CDR3 DNA: TGTGCCAGCAGTGAGGGACTAGCGGGGTACACAGATACGCAGTATTTT; CDR3 protein: CASSEGLAGYTDTQYF
V gene: TRBV7-9; D gene: NA; clone size: NA; J gene: TRBJ2-3; CDR3 DNA: TGTGCCAGCAGCTCTTCATTTACATCCGGGAGAGGAGCAGATACGCAGTATTTT; CDR3 protein: CASSSSFTSGRGADTQYF
V gene: TRBV10-2; D gene: TRBD2; clone size: NA; J gene: TRBJ2-1; CDR3 DNA: TGCGCCAGCAAAATCGCGGGAGACGGTGAGCAGTTCTTC; CDR3 protein: CASKIAGDGEQFF
V gene: TRBV5-4; D gene: NA; clone size: once; J gene: TRBJ2-5; CDR3 DNA: TGTGCCAGCAGCCCCGGGGGAGCAGAGACCCAGTACTTC; CDR3 protein: CASSPGGAETQYF
V gene: TRBV9; D gene: NA; clone size: NA; J gene: TRBJ2-5; CDR3 DNA: TGTGCCAGCAGCGTCAGGGTGTGGGAGACCCAGTACTTC; CDR3 protein: CASSVRVWETQYF
V gene: TRBV19; D gene: NA; clone size: few; J gene: TRBJ1-4; CDR3 DNA: TGTGCCAGTAATACCCGGGCCTATAATGAAAAACTGTTTTTT; CDR3 protein: CASNTRAYNEKLFF
V gene: TRBV9; D gene: NA; clone size: NA; J gene: TRBJ2-7; CDR3 DNA: TGTGCCAGCAGACCGAACAGGGACGAGCAGTACTTC; CDR3 protein: CASRPNRDEQYF
V gene: TRBV5-4; D gene: TRBD1; clone size: NA; J gene: TRBJ2-7; CDR3 DNA: TGTGCCAGCAGCCCGGGGACAGCGGTAACCTACGAGCAGTACTTC; CDR3 protein: CASSPGTAVTYEQYF
V gene: TRBV6-6; D gene: NA; clone size: once; J gene: TRBJ2-1; CDR3 DNA: TGTGCCAGTACAAAAGACTCGAGCTCCTACAATGAGCAGTTCTTC; CDR3 protein: CASTKDSSSYNEQFF
V gene: TRBV10-2; D gene: NA; clone size: NA; J gene: TRBJ1-5; CDR3 DNA: TGCGCCAGCAGTGAGTCGACTGGGTTGGGCAATCAGCCCCAGCATTTT; CDR3 protein: CASSESTGLGNQPQHF
V gene: TRBV5-1; D gene: NA; clone size: few; J gene: TRBJ1-2; CDR3 DNA: TGCGCCAGCAGCTTGGAGGGTTTTCGGGGCTACACCTTC; CDR3 protein: CASSLEGFRGYTF
V gene: TRBV5-4; D gene: TRBD1; clone size: NA; J gene: TRBJ2-6; CDR3 DNA: TGTGCCAGCAGCCTCGGGACAGATGTCAACGTCCTGACTTTC; CDR3 protein: CASSLGTDVNVLTF
V gene: TRBV4-3; D gene: NA; clone size: many; J gene: TRBJ2-3; CDR3 DNA: TGCGCCAGCAGCCATGGAATAGCGGCTAGCACAGATACGCAGTATTTT; CDR3 protein: CASSHGIAASTDTQYF
V gene: TRBV19; D gene: TRBD1; clone size: NA; J gene: TRBJ2-7; CDR3 DNA: TGTGCCAGTAGTATTTCGGACAGGGGTACCTACGAGCAGTACTTC; CDR3 protein: CASSISDRGTYEQYF
V gene: TRBV6-1; D gene: NA; clone size: NA; J gene: TRBJ1-5; CDR3 DNA: TGTGCCAGCAGTGAAGCTACAGGGAGCGGGCAGCCCCAGCATTTT; CDR3 protein: CASSEATGSGQPQHF
V gene: TRBV27; D gene: NA; clone size: few; J gene: TRBJ2-5; CDR3 DNA: TGTGCCAGCAGTTTGGACGGGTGGGAGGAGACCCAGTACTTC; CDR3 protein: CASSLDGWEETQYF
V gene: TRBV27; D gene: NA; clone size: NA; J gene: TRBJ2-1; CDR3 DNA: TGTGCCAGCAGTATAGGGACCTCCAGGGGATACAATGAGCAGTTCTTC; CDR3 protein: CASSIGTSRGYNEQFF
V gene: TRBV7-2; D gene: TRBD2; clone size: NA; J gene: TRBJ2-5; CDR3 DNA: TGTGCCAGCAGCTTAGATAGCGGGAGGCGAGAGACCCAGTACTTC; CDR3 protein: CASSLDSGRRETQYF
V gene: TRBV18; D gene: NA; clone size: many; J gene: TRBJ1-2; CDR3 DNA: TGTGCCAGCTCACCAAACAGGGACCATGGCTACACCTTC; CDR3 protein: CASSPNRDHGYTF
V gene: TRBV27; D gene: TRBD2; clone size: NA; J gene: TRBJ2-1; CDR3 DNA: TGTGCCAGCTCCTTGGGGCTAGCGGGCCCCAATGAGCAGTTCTTC; CDR3 protein: CASSLGLAGPNEQFF
V gene: TRBV9; D gene: NA; clone size: NA; J gene: TRBJ2-1; CDR3 DNA: TGTGCCAGCAGCGTAGAGGGCCTCAATGAGCAGTTCTTC; CDR3 protein: CASSVEGLNEQFF
V gene: TRBV18; D gene: NA; clone size: NA; J gene: TRBJ1-3; CDR3 DNA: TGTGCCAGCTCAGAGGGAGGCTCTGGAAACACCATATATTTT; CDR3 protein: CASSEGGSGNTIYF
V gene: TRBV19; D gene: TRBD1; clone size: NA; J gene: TRBJ1-5; CDR3 DNA: TGTGCCAGTAGCTGGGACAGAGAGAATCAGCCCCAGCATTTT; CDR3 protein: CASSWDRENQPQHF
V gene: TRBV4-1; D gene: NA; clone size: NA; J gene: TRBJ2-7; CDR3 DNA: TGCGCCAGCCCCGTCGATGAGGGCGGGGAGCAGTACTTC; CDR3 protein: CASPVDEGGEQYF
V gene: TRBV27; D gene: NA; clone size: NA; J gene: TRBJ1-1; CDR3 DNA: TGTGCCAGCAGGGCCACCAGGGCCAGCACTGAAGCTTTCTTT; CDR3 protein: CASRATRASTEAFF
V gene: TRBV2; D gene: TRBD2; clone size: NA; J gene: TRBJ2-7; CDR3 DNA: TGTGCCAGCAAATGGACTAGCGGAAGCTCCTACGAGCAGTACTTC; CDR3 protein: CASKWTSGSSYEQYF
V gene: TRBV25-1; D gene: TRBD2; clone size: few; J gene: TRBJ2-2; CDR3 DNA: TGTGCCAGCAGGCAGTCGGGACTAGCGGTCACCGGGGAGCTGTTTTTT; CDR3 protein: CASRQSGLAVTGELFF
V gene: TRBV6-5; D gene: TRBD1; clone size: few; J gene: TRBJ1-2; CDR3 DNA: TGTGCCAGCAGTGACAGGGTATATGGCTACACCTTC; CDR3 protein: CASSDRVYGYTF
V gene: TRBV28; D gene: TRBD2; clone size: NA; J gene: TRBJ2-1; CDR3 DNA: TGTGCCAGCCGACCTACTAGCGAACCGACGGGTGAGCAGTTCTTC; CDR3 protein: CASRPTSEPTGEQFF
V gene: TRBV19; D gene: TRBD2; clone size: once; J gene: TRBJ2-1; CDR3 DNA: TGTGCCAGTAGTACCCGGGGGGGTAGCGTCACCTACAATGAGCAGTTCTTC; CDR3 protein: CASSTRGGSVTYNEQFF
V gene: TRBV29-1; D gene: NA; clone size: NA; J gene: TRBJ2-6; CDR3 DNA: TGCAGCGTTGACCAGGGATCGGGGGCCAACGTCCTGACTTTC; CDR3 protein: CSVDQGSGANVLTF
V gene: TRBV10-1; D gene: NA; clone size: NA; J gene: TRBJ2-1; CDR3 DNA: TGCGCCAGCAGTGAGGGTATGGTAGCGGCCTACAATGAGCAGTTCTTC; CDR3 protein: CASSEGMVAAYNEQFF
V gene: TRBV19; D gene: NA; clone size: few; J gene: TRBJ1-2; CDR3 DNA: TGTGCCAGTAGTACCGTTCGGACAGACACGAGCTTTCTATATGGCTACACCTTC; CDR3 protein: CASSTVRTDTSFLYGYTF
V gene: TRBV19; D gene: NA; clone size: NA; J gene: TRBJ2-3; CDR3 DNA: TGTGCCAGTAGTATGAGGCTAGCGACAGATACGCAGTATTTT; CDR3 protein: CASSMRLATDTQYF
V gene: TRBV28; D gene: NA; clone size: NA; J gene: TRBJ1-2; CDR3 DNA: TGTGCCAGCAGCATACCAACAGGTTTTTATGGCTACACCTTC; CDR3 protein: CASSIPTGFYGYTF
V gene: TRBV13; D gene: NA; clone size: NA; J gene: TRBJ2-7; CDR3 DNA: TGTGCCAGCAGCTTTGGAGGTCCCTACGAGCAGTACTTC; CDR3 protein: CASSFGGPYEQYF
V gene: TRBV27; D gene: NA; clone size: once; J gene: TRBJ2-7; CDR3 DNA: TGTGCCAGCAAGGCAGGTCTCGAGCAGTACTTC; CDR3 protein: CASKAGLEQYF
V gene: TRBV25-1; D gene: TRBD1; clone size: many; J gene: TRBJ2-5; CDR3 DNA: TGTGCCAGCAGTGGCTATAACCGGGACAGCCAAGAGTCCCAGTACTTC; CDR3 protein: CASSGYNRDSQESQYF
V gene: TRBV19; D gene: NA; clone size: once; J gene: TRBJ2-5; CDR3 DNA: TGTGCCAGTAGTCTGGGGTCGGAAGAGACCCAGTACTTC; CDR3 protein: CASSLGSEETQYF
V gene: TRBV6-5; D gene: TRBD2; clone size: few; J gene: TRBJ2-2; CDR3 DNA: TGTGCCAGCAGTTACGAGACTAGCGTCAACGGGGAGCTGTTTTTT; CDR3 protein: CASSYETSVNGELFF
V gene: TRBV19; D gene: TRBD1; clone size: NA; J gene: TRBJ2-3; CDR3 DNA: TGTGCCAGTAGTCGGGACAGGATCGCCCAGGATACGCAGTATTTT; CDR3 protein: CASSRDRIAQDTQYF
V gene: TRBV2; D gene: TRBD1; clone size: NA; J gene: TRBJ2-2; CDR3 DNA: TGTGCCAGCAGCAGTTCAGGGGGATTGGGGGAGCTGTTTTTT; CDR3 protein: CASSSSGGLGELFF
V gene: TRBV11-2; D gene: NA; clone size: NA; J gene: TRBJ2-7; CDR3 DNA: TGTGCCAGCAGCCCGCGGGGGCATAACTACGAGCAGTACTTC; CDR3 protein: CASSPRGHNYEQYF
V gene: TRBV5-1; D gene: TRBD2; clone size: NA; J gene: TRBJ2-2; CDR3 DNA: TGCGCCAGCCGTCCGGGACTAGGGGGACGCGTATCGGCCGGGGAGCTGTTTTTT; CDR3 protein: CASRPGLGGRVSAGELFF
V gene: TRBV28; D gene: NA; clone size: NA; J gene: TRBJ2-7; CDR3 DNA: TGTGCCAGCAGTTTAGTCCCCAACGAGCAGTACTTC; CDR3 protein: CASSLVPNEQYF